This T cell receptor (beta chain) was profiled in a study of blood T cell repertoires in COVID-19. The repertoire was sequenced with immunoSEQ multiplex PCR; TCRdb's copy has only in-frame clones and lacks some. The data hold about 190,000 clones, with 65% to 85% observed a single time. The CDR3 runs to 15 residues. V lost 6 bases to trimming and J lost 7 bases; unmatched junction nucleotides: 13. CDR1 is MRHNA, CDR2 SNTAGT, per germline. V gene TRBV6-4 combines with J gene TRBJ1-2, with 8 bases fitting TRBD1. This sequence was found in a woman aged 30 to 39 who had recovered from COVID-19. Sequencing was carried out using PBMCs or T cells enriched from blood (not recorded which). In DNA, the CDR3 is TGTGCCAGCAGAGAAGACAGGGGCGTTTTCGGTGGCTACACCTTC. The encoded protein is CASREDRGVFGGYTF.